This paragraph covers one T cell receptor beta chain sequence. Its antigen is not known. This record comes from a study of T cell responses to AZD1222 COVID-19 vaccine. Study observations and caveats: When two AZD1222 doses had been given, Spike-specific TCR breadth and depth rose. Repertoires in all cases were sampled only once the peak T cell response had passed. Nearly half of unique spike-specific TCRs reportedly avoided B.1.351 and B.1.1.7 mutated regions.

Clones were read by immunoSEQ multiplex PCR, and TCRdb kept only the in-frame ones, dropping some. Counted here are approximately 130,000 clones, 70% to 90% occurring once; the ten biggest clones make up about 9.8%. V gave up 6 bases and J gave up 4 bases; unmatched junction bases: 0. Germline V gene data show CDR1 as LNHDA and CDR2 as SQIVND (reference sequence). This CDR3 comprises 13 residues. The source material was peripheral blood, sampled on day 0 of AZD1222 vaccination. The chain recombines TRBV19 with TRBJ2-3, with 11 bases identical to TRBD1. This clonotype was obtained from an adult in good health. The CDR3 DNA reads TGTGCCAGTAGGGACAGGGGGCCAGATACGCAGTATTTT. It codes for CASRDRGPDTQYF.